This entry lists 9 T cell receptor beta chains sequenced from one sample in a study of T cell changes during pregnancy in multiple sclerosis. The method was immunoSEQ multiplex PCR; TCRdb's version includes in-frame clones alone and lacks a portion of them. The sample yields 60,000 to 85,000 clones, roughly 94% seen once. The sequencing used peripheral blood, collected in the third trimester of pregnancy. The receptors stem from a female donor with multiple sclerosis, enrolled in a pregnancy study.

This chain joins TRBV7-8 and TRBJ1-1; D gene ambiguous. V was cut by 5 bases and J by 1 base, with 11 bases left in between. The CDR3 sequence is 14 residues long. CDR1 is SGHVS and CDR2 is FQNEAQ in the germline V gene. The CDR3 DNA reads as TGTGCCAGCAGCCCTGGAGGTTCGAACACTGAAGCTTTCTTT. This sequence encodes CASSPGGSNTEAFF.

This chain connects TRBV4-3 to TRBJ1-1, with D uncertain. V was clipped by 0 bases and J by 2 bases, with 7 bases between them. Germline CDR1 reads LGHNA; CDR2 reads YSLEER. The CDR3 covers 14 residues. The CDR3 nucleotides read TGCGCCAGCAGCCAAGAGCCGGGTAACACTGAAGCTTTCTTT. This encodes CASSQEPGNTEAFF.

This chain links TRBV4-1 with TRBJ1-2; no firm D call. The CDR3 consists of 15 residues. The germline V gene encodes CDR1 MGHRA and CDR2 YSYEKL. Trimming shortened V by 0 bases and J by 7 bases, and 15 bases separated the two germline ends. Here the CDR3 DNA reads TGCGCCAGCAGCCAAGACAGGAGCGGTGTCTCTGGCTACACCTTC. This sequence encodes CASSQDRSGVSGYTF.

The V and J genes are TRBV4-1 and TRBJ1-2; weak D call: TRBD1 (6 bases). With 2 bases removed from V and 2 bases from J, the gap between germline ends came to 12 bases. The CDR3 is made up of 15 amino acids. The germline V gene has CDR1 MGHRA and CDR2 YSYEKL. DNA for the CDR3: TGCGCCAGCAGCCAAATGCAGGGGAGAAACTATGGCTACACCTTC. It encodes CASSQMQGRNYGYTF.

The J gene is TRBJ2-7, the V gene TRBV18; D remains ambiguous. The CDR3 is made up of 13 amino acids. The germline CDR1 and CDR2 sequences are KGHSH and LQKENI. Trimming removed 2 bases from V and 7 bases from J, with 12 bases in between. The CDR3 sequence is CASSPGVGVEQYF. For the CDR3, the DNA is TGTGCCAGCTCACCAGGAGTAGGCGTTGAGCAGTACTTC.

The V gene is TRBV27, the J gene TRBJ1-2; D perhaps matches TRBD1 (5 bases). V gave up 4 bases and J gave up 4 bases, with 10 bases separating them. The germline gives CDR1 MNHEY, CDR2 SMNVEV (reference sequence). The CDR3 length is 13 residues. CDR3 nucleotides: TGTGCCAGCAGTTCCCCAGGGTTCTATGGCTACACCTTC. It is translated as CASSSPGFYGYTF.

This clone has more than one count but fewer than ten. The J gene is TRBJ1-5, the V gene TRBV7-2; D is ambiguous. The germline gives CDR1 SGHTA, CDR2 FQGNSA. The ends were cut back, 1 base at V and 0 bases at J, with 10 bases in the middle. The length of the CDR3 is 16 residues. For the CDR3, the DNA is TGTGCCAGCAGCTTAGTTGGCGGGAATAGCAATCAGCCCCAGCATTTT. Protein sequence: CASSLVGGNSNQPQHF.

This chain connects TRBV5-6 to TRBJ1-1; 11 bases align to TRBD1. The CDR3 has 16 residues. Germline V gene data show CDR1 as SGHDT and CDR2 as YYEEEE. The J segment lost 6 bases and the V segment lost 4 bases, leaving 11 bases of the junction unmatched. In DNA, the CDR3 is TGTGCCAGCAGCCTTGGACAGGGGGCCTCTTCCGCTGAAGCTTTCTTT. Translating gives CASSLGQGASSAEAFF.

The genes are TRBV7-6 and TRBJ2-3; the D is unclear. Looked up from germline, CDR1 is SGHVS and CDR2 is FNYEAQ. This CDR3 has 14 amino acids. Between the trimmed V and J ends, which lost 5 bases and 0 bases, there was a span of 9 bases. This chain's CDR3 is CASSLLLSTDTQYF. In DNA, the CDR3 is TGTGCCAGCAGCCTACTTTTGAGCACAGATACGCAGTATTTT.